Described below is a single TCR beta chain sequence and its context. Its antigen is still unknown. The germline V gene has CDR1 SGHDT and CDR2 YYEEEE. The CDR3 consists of 13 residues. Trimming stripped 1 base from V and 7 bases from J, with 8 bases between. TCRdb reanalysed the reads using MiXCR and keeps one entry per CDR3 protein. The data show more than 300,000 distinct CDR3 sequences, approximately 30% seen once. The sample belongs to a study of T cell repertoires in cytomegalovirus infection. Study-level background: In the study, CMV epitopes included recently identified HLA-C-restricted and well-studied HLA-B-restricted ones. CMV infection together with matching HLA type was indicated by public TCR beta signatures.

The receptor comes from a human donor in good health (CMV status not recorded). Some clones in this sample may be carry-over from other donors' samples. The gene calls are TRBV5-6 and TRBJ1-4; D unresolved. The sequencing here drew on cultured PBMCs, taken from culture after CMV antigen stimulation. CDR3 residues: CASSLRRVEKLFF. For the CDR3, the DNA is TGTGCCAGCAGCTTGAGACGGGTTGAAAAACTGTTTTTT.